This T cell receptor beta chain was sequenced in a study of shared clonotypes between healthy human individuals. Looking at the study overall: A couple of women and a few men aged 18 to 49 made up the donors.

The material for each subset, its genomic DNA, was split evenly across several immunoSEQ plates. Repertoires were generated with immunoSEQ multiplex PCR, while TCRdb's copy carries only in-frame clones and drops some. The sample consists of 1,500,000 or so clones, approximately 97% of them appearing once. Study-level findings and limits: Sharing across a few donors was seen in roughly 5% of naive CD4 clonotypes. Genetic and exposure-history diversity was limited by the small donor number.

Points on this clone: Its antigen is currently unknown.

Germline assignment: CDR1 SEHNR and CDR2 FQNEAQ (reference sequence). CDR3 length equals 15 residues. The ends were cut back, 0 bases at V and 4 bases at J, with 10 bases in the middle. The origin of this receptor is a man younger than 40 in good health. Source material: naive CD4+ T cells sorted from blood. Subset denoted: CD45RA+ positively selected. The chain carries TRBV7-9 and TRBJ2-4; D might be TRBD1 (6 bases). CDR3 protein: CASSLADSRKNIQYF. The CDR3 DNA reads TGTGCCAGCAGCTTAGCGGACAGCCGGAAAAACATTCAGTACTTC.